This entry is about one T cell receptor (beta chain). The data were obtained in a study of T cells in Graves' hyperthyroidism and ophthalmopathy. The CDR3 sequence is 15 residues long. Trimming cost V 3 bases and J 2 bases, with 10 bases left between them. Germline V lookup: CDR1 SGHTA, CDR2 FQGNSA. It was RNA transcripts that yielded the amplified TCR beta CDR3 regions. TCR CDR3 regions were first amplified by RT-PCR with HTBI primers. MiXCR, applied by TCRdb to the multiplex PCR reads, yields one record per CDR3 protein. The data hold roughly 800,000 distinct CDR3 sequences, with approximately 40% observed a single time.

Source material: blood. This sequence joins TRBV7-2 and TRBJ2-2; D may be TRBD1 or TRBD2 (6 bases each). The TCR originated in a man younger than 30 with Graves' hyperthyroidism. The CDR3 here is CASSLAGQNTGELFF. CDR3 bases: TGTGCCAGCAGCTTGGCGGGACAAAACACCGGGGAGCTGTTTTTT.